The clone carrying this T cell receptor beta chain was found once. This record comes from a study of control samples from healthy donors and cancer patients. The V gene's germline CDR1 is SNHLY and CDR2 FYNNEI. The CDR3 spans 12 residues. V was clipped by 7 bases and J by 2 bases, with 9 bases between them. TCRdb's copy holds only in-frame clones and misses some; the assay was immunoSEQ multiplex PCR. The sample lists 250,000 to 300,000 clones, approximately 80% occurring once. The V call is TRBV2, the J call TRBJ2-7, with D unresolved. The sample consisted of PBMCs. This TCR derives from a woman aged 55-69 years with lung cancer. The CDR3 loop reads CASKGRAYEQYF. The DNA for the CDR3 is TGTGCCAGCAAGGGCAGAGCCTACGAGCAGTACTTC.